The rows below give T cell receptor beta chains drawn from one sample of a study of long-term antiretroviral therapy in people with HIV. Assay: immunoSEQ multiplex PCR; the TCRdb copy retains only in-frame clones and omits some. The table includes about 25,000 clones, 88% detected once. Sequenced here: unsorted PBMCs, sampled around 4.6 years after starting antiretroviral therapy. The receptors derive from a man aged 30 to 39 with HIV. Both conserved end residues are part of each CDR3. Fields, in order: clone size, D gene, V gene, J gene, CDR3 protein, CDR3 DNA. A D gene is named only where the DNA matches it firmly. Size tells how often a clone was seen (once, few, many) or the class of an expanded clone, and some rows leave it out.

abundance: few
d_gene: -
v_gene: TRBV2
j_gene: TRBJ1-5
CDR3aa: CASRHRVGNQPQHF
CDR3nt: TGTGCCAGCAGACACAGGGTCGGCAATCAGCCCCAGCATTTT

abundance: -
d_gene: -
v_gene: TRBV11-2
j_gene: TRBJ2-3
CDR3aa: CASGREEGDTQYF
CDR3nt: TGTGCCAGCGGCCGAGAGGAGGGAGATACGCAGTATTTT

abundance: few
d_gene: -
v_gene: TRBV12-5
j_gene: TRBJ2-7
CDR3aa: CASGYRDEQYF
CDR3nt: TGTGCTAGTGGTTACAGGGACGAGCAGTACTTC

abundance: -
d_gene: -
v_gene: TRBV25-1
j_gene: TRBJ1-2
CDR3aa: CASSPYSGVGYTF
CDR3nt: TGTGCCAGCAGCCCCTACTCCGGGGTCGGCTACACCTTC

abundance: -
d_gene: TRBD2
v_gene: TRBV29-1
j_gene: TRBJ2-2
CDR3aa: CSVYGTSANTGELFF
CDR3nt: TGCAGCGTTTATGGGACTAGCGCGAACACCGGGGAGCTGTTTTTT

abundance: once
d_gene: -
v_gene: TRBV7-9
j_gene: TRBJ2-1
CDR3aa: CATQVNEQFF
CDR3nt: TGTGCCACCCAAGTCAATGAGCAGTTCTTC

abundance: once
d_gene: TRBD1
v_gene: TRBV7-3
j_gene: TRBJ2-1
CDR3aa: CASSLTGSSYNEQFF
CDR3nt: TGTGCCAGCAGCTTGACAGGGAGCTCCTACAATGAGCAGTTCTTC

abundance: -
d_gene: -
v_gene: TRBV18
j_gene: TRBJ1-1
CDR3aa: CASSPGGGAGAFF
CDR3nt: TGTGCCAGCTCACCGGGCGGTGGGGCTGGTGCTTTCTTT

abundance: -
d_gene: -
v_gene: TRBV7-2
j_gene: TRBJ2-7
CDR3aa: CASSLAGTYEQYF
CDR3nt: TGTGCCAGCAGCTTAGCGGGGACCTACGAGCAGTACTTC

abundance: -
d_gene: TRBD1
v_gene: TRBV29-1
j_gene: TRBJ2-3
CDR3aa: CSVPRQGRATDTQYF
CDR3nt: TGCAGCGTCCCCCGACAGGGCAGAGCCACAGATACGCAGTATTTT

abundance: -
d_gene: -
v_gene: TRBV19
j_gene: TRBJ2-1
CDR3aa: CASKVEGDTFNEQFF
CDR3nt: TGTGCCAGTAAGGTCGAGGGGGATACATTCAATGAGCAGTTCTTC

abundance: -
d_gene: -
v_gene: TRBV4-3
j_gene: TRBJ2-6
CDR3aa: CASSGGRARGANVLTF
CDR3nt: TGCGCCAGCAGCGGGGGCAGGGCTCGCGGGGCCAACGTCCTGACTTTC

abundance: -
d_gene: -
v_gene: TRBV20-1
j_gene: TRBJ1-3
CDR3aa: CSATIRNTIYF
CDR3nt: TGCAGTGCCACCATCCGAAACACCATATATTTT

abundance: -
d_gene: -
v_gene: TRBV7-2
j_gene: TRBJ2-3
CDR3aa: CASSLPARPITDTQYF
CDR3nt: TGTGCCAGCAGCTTACCGGCGCGGCCCATCACAGATACGCAGTATTTT

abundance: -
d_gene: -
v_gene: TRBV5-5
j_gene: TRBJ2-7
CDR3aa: CASSLERGDYEQYF
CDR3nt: TGTGCCAGCAGCTTGGAAAGGGGGGATTACGAGCAGTACTTC

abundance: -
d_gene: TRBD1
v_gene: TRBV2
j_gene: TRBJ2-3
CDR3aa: CASSRRDRTTDTQYF
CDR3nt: TGTGCCAGCAGTCGCCGGGACAGGACAACAGATACGCAGTATTTT

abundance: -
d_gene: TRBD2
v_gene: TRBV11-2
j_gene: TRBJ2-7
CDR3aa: CASSLERDYEQYF
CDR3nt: TGTGCCAGCAGCCTCGAGCGGGACTACGAGCAGTACTTC

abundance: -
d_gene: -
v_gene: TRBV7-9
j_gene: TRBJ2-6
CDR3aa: CASSPGFRDLTF
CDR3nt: TGTGCCAGCAGCCCAGGGTTCCGAGACCTGACTTTC

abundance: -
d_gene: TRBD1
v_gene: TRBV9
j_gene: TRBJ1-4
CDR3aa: CASSDGTGLANEKLFF
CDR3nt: TGTGCCAGCAGCGACGGGACAGGGTTAGCTAATGAAAAACTGTTTTTT

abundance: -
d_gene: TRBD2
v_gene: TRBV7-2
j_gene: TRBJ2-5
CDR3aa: CASRDWGGPQYF
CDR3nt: TGTGCCAGCAGGGACTGGGGGGGACCCCAGTACTTC

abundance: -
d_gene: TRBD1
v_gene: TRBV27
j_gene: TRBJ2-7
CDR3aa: CASSFLQGAVEQYF
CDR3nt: TGTGCCAGCAGTTTCCTACAGGGGGCGGTCGAGCAGTACTTC

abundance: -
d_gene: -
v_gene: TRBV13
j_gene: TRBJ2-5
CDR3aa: CASSFPEETQYF
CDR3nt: TGTGCCAGCAGCTTCCCGGAGGAGACCCAGTACTTC

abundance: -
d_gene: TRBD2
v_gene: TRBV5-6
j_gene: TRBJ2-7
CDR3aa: CASTQAGGGEQYF
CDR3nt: TGTGCCAGCACTCAAGCGGGAGGCGGCGAGCAGTACTTC

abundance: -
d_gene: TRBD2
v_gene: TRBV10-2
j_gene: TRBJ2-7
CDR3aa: CASGIAGDSSYEQYF
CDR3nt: TGCGCCAGCGGGATAGCGGGGGACAGCTCCTACGAGCAGTACTTC

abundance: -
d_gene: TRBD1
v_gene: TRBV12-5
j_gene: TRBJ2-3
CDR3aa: CASGPGQGVDTQYF
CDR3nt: TGTGCTAGTGGCCCGGGACAGGGGGTAGATACGCAGTATTTT

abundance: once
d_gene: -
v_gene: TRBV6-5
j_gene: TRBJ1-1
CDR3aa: CASSSIQGVSEAFF
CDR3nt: TGTGCCAGCAGTTCGATCCAGGGTGTGTCTGAAGCTTTCTTT

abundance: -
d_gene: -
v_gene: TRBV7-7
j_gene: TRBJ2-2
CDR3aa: CASSSIRDTGELFF
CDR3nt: TGTGCTAGCAGCTCCATCAGGGACACCGGGGAGCTGTTTTTT

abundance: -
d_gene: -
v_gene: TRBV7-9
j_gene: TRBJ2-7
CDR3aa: CASSSPQGLAYEQYF
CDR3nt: TGTGCCAGCAGCTCCCCCCAGGGATTGGCCTACGAGCAGTACTTC

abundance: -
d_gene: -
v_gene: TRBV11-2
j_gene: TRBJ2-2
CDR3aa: CASSSSVIPGELFF
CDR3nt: TGTGCCAGCAGCTCCTCGGTGATCCCCGGGGAGCTGTTTTTT

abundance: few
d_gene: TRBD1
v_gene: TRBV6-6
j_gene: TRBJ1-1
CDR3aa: CASSYPGTAQAAFF
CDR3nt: TGTGCCAGCAGTTACCCCGGGACAGCTCAAGCAGCTTTCTTT

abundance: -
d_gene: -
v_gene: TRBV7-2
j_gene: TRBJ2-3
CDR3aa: CASSQVGIGASDTQYF
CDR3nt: TGTGCCAGCAGCCAAGTAGGCATCGGGGCGTCAGATACGCAGTATTTT

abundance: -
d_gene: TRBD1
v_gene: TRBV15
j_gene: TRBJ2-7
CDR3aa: CATRGTGPLYEQYF
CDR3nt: TGTGCCACCAGGGGGACAGGGCCCCTCTACGAGCAGTACTTC

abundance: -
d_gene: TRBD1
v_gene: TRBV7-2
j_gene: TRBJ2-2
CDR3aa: CASSLTGPKNTGELFF
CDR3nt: TGTGCCAGCAGCCTGACAGGGCCTAAAAACACCGGGGAGCTGTTTTTT

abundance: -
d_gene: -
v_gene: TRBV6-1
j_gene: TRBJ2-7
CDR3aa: CASSEGVRYEQYF
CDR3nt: TGTGCCAGCAGTGAAGGGGTCAGATACGAGCAGTACTTC

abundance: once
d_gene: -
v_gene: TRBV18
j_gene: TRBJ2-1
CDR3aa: CASSPPLPIPSYNEQFF
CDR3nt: TGTGCCAGCTCACCACCGTTACCGATTCCCTCCTACAATGAGCAGTTCTTC

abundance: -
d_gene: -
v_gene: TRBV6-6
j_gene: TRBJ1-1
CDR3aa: CASSYSEGSTEAFF
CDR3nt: TGTGCCAGCAGTTACTCAGAGGGTAGCACTGAAGCTTTCTTT

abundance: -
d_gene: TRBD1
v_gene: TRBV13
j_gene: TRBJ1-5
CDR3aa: CASSLAGTGDQPQHF
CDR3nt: TGTGCCAGCAGCTTAGCGGGGACAGGGGATCAGCCCCAGCATTTT

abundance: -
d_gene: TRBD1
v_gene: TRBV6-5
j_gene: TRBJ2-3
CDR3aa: CASSTRDRVTDTQYF
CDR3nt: TGTGCCAGCAGCACCCGGGACAGGGTGACAGATACGCAGTATTTT

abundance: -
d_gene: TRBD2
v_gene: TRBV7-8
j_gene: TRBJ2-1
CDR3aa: CASSSSLLAGGYNEQFF
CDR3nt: TGTGCCAGCAGCTCCTCCCTATTAGCGGGGGGGTACAATGAGCAGTTCTTC

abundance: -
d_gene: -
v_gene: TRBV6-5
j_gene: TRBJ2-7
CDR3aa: CASLRPSYEQYF
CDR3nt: TGTGCCAGCCTTCGTCCGTCCTACGAGCAGTACTTC

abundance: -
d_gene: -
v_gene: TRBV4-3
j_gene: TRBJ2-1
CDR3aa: CASSQDRPSYNEQFF
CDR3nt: TGCGCCAGCAGCCAAGACAGGCCCTCCTACAATGAGCAGTTCTTC

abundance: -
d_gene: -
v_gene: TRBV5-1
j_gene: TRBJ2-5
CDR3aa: CASSLLDETQYF
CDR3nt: TGCGCCAGCAGCCTGCTGGATGAGACCCAGTACTTC

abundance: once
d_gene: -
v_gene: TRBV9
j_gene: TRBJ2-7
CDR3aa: CASSVGRDPLDEQYF
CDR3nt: TGTGCCAGCAGCGTAGGCAGGGATCCCCTGGACGAGCAGTACTTC

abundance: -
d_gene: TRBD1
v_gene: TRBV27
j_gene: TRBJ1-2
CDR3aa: CASRQGSYGYTF
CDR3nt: TGTGCCAGCAGACAGGGGTCCTATGGCTACACCTTC

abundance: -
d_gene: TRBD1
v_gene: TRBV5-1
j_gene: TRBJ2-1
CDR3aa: CASSLRQGTGNEQFF
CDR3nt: TGCGCCAGCAGCCTCCGACAGGGAACGGGTAATGAGCAGTTCTTC

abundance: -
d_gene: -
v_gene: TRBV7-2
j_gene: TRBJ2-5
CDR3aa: CASSTRETQYF
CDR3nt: TGTGCCAGCAGCACTCGAGAGACCCAGTACTTC

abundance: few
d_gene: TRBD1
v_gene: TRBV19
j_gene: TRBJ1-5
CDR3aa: CASSRGGGRPMPQHF
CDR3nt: TGTGCCAGTAGTAGGGGAGGGGGCCGACCGATGCCCCAGCATTTT

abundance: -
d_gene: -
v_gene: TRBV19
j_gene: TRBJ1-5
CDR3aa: CASSPVDSSYSNQPQHF
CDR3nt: TGTGCCAGTAGTCCGGTCGACAGTTCTTATAGCAATCAGCCCCAGCATTTT

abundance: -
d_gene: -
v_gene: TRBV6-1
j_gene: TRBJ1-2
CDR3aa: CASSVGQIPNYGYTF
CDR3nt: TGTGCCAGCAGTGTCGGACAGATCCCTAACTATGGCTACACCTTC

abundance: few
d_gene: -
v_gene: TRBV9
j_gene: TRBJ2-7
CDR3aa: CASSVASSYEQYF
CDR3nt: TGTGCCAGCAGCGTAGCCAGTTCCTACGAGCAGTACTTC

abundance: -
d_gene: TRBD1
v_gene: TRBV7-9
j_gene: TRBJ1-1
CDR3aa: CASSLLRRQGSNTEAFF
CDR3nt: TGTGCCAGCAGCTTATTAAGGAGACAGGGGTCGAACACTGAAGCTTTCTTT

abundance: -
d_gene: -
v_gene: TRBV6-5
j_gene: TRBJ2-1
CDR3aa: CASSSQWYNEQFF
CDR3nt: TGTGCCAGCAGTTCCCAGTGGTACAATGAGCAGTTCTTC

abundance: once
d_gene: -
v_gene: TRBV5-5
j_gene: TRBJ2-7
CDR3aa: CASSRRDKPPYEQYF
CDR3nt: TGTGCCAGCAGCCGCAGAGACAAACCCCCCTACGAGCAGTACTTC

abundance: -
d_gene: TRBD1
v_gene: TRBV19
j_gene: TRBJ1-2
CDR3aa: CASNQGAASGYTF
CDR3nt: TGTGCCAGTAACCAGGGGGCTGCGAGTGGCTACACCTTC

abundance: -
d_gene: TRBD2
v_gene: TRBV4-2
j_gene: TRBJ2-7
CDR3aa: CASSTGGALDEQYF
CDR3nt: TGTGCCAGCAGTACCGGGGGGGCCTTAGACGAGCAGTACTTC

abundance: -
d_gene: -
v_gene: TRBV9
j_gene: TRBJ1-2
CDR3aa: CASSVHPPSHFTF
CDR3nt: TGTGCCAGCAGCGTGCACCCCCCGAGTCATTTCACCTTC

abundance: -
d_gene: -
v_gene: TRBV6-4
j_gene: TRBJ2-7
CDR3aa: CASSDSGQIEQYF
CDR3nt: TGTGCCAGCAGTGACTCAGGACAGATCGAGCAGTACTTC